This TCR beta chain originates from a study of blood T cell repertoires in COVID-19. Background on the study: Sources were T cells, B-cell-depleted T cells, or PBMCs; the material itself was cDNA or gDNA.

The CDR3 extends over 14 amino acids. The germline gives CDR1 SGHDT, CDR2 YYEEEE. Trimming took off 7 bases at V and 8 bases at J, with 21 bases between the two ends. TCRdb keeps only in-frame clones here, not all; method: immunoSEQ multiplex PCR. The sample holds some 100,000 clones; around 90% are singletons and the top ten take 4.8%. Sequenced material: peripheral blood. The rearrangement uses TRBV5-6 and TRBJ1-2; no firm D call. The TCR sequence derives from a woman of 80 years or more with active COVID-19. CDR3: CASCPSITIWGYTF. CDR3 nucleotide sequence: TGTGCCAGCTGCCCCTCTATTACCATCTGGGGCTACACCTTC.